This TCR beta chain was obtained from a study of blood T cells in healthy people across ages (dated by TCRdb to 2015 to 2017). As for the study more broadly: In model experiments, template switching captured about one uniquely barcoded TCR beta cDNA molecule for every two T cells. The study measured age-related changes in TCR beta repertoire diversity using deep sequencing normalized with unique cDNA molecular identifiers. The donors were divided into four age groups: young (average approximately 16 years), middle-aged (approximately 42), aged (roughly 60) and long-lived (around 87). Donors of different ages were randomly distributed across sequencing lanes to avoid experimental bias. Two additional independent replicas of 1 million unique cDNA reads from the same blood draw were analyzed for two donors (one aged 18 to 30 and one aged 80 or older).

Findings and caveats that apply to the study as a whole: Observed TCR beta diversity correlated strongly with the percentage of naive T cells measured by flow cytometry. Conclusive comparison of naive and antigen-experienced compartments was prevented by the profiling of bulk unsorted PBMCs. Estimates of total diversity based on one million sequenced T cells were regarded as lower bounds and as underestimates. The CMV infection status of donors was not known, potentially confounding age-related changes in expanded clonotypes. Compared with the aged group, the long-lived group had more naive CD4+ T cells, fewer expanded clones and increased TCR diversity, suggesting age selection. Observed TCR beta diversity per million T cells fell roughly linearly with age, and a significant reduction was already apparent by age around 44.

Libraries were made using 5' RACE. TCRdb records Illumina HiSeq 2500 as the sequencer. A second PCR of roughly 6 to 11 cycles was run with a J-beta primer mix and a sample-barcoded 5' primer. A template-switch 5' adaptor carrying 12 random nucleotides introduced a unique molecular identifier onto each TCR beta cDNA molecule. At least 3 million CDR3-containing paired-end reads were obtained from each sample. First-strand cDNA synthesis was performed from all RNA using the Mint cDNA synthesis kit, with priming by a TRBC-specific oligonucleotide. After uracil-DNA glycosylase treatment, a first 18-cycle PCR used universal primers M1SS and BC2_uni_R on all cDNA. The published analysis was carried out like this. Normalization of each sample was performed by random selection of 1 million high-quality reads, each carrying a distinct molecular identifier. Instead of being binned into consensus sequences, reads with shared molecular identifiers were discarded. MiTCR, set to a Q25 quality threshold and the strictest error-elimination algorithm, was used for CDR3 identification, clonotype clustering and error correction. A nonparametric unseen species model with Euler transformation was used to estimate lower-bound total TCR beta diversity. TCRdb applied fastp at Q25 and MiXCR to the public reads, then kept only in-frame beta chains. Rows with a matching CDR3 protein are joined into one entry that keeps the most common DNA and genes. The V and J calls and clone size come from TCRdb's table, not from the authors' own analysis. Here the sample has under 800,000 distinct CDR3 sequences; about 21% occur a single time. About 3.6% of the sample is taken by the ten largest.

Its CDR3 holds 11 amino acids, cysteine through phenylalanine. Just CDR3 DNA is preserved here, 33 bases in frame from base 1. The junction carries 9 bases between V and J, which are trimmed by 8 bases and 4 bases respectively. From a lookup of the germline V gene (reference sequence), CDR1 and CDR2 are SEHNR and FQNEAQ. Systemically healthy Caucasian individuals from Russia, 39 in total and aged roughly 6 to 100 years, were included as donors. Each donor gave approximately 9.4 milliliters of peripheral blood, drawn into EDTA-treated Vacutainer tubes. Ficoll-Paque density-gradient centrifugation was used to isolate PBMCs, with at least 6.5 million obtained per sample. Total RNA was extracted from PBMCs with Trizol reagent, with at least 5.5 micrograms obtained per sample. The percentages of naive CD45RAhigh/CD27high T cells were determined by flow cytometry on a PBMC aliquot from every donor. On this clonotype itself: The clone's antigen remains unknown. Base qualities were left out, and no much larger clone turns up one base away.

The source material was blood. Recombination linked TRBV7-9 to TRBJ2-7; a tentative D call is TRBD2 (6 bases match). The receptor was isolated from a man in his sixties or seventies in good health. Here the CDR3 is given as CASVRGYEQYF. The nucleotide sequence reads TGTGCCAGCGTTCGGGGGTACGAGCAGTACTTC.